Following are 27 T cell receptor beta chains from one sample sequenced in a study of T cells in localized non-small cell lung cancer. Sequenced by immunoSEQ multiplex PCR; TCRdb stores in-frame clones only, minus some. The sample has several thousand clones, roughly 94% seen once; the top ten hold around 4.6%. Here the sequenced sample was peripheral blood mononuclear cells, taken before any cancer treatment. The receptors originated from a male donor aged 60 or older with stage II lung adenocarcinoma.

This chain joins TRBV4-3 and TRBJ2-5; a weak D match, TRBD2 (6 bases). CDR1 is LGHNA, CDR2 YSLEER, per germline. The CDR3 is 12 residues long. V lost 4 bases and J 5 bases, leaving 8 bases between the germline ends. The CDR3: CASSPRGETQYF. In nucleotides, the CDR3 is TGCGCCAGCAGCCCACGGGGGGAGACCCAGTACTTC.

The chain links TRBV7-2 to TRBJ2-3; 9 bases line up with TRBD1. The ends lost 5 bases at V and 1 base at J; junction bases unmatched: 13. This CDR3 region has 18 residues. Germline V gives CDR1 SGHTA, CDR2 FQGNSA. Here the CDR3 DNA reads TGTGCCAGCAGCATAGGGGTGGGTCGGACAGGGGGCACAGATACGCAGTATTTT. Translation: CASSIGVGRTGGTDTQYF.

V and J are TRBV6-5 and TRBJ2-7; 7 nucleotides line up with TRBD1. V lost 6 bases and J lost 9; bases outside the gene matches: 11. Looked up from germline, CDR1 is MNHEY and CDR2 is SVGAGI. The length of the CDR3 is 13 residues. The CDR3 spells CASSQRDREGQYF. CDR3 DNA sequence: TGTGCCAGCAGCCAGCGCGACAGGGAAGGGCAGTACTTC.

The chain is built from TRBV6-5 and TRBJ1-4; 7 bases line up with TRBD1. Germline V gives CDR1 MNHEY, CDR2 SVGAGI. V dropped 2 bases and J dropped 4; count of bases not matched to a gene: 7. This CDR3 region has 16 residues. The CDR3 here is CASSYTYRGFNEKLFF. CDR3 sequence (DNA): TGTGCCAGCAGTTACACCTACAGGGGATTTAATGAAAAACTGTTTTTT.

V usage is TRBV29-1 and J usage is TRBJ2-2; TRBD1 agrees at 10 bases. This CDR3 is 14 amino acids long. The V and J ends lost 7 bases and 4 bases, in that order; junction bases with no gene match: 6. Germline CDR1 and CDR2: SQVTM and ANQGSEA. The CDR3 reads CSARDRGITGELFF. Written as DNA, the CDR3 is TGCAGCGCACGGGACAGGGGAATCACCGGGGAGCTGTTTTTT.

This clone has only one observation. CDR3 region: CASTGDSNQPQHF. The CDR3 coding sequence is TGTGCCAGCACAGGAGATAGCAATCAGCCCCAGCATTTT. The chain has TRBV6-1 and TRBJ1-5; D gene unclear. Germline CDR1 MNHNS, CDR2 SASEGT. Trimming took off 7 bases at V and 0 bases at J, with 7 bases between the two ends. The CDR3 sequence is 13 residues long.

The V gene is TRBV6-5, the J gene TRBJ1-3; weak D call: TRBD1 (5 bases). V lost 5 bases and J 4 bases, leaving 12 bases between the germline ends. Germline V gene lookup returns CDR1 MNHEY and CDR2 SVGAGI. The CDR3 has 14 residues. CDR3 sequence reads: CASSKVGPGNTIYF. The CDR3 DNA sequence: TGTGCCAGCAGTAAGGTGGGGCCCGGAAACACCATATATTTT.

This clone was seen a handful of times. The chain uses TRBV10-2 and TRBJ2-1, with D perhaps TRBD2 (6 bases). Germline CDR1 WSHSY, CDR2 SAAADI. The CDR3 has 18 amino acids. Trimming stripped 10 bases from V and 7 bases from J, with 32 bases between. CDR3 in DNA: TGCGCCACAACTTCTTCCCTCCTGGGACTCTCCTTAACGAATGAGCAGTTCTTC. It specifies CATTSSLLGLSLTNEQFF.

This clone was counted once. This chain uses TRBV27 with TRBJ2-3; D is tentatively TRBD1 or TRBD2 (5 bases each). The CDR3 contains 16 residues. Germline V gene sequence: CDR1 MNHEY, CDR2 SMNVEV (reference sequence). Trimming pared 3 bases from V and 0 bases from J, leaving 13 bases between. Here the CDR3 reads CASSLLGAKSTDTQYF. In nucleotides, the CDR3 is TGTGCCAGCAGTTTGCTCGGGGCGAAGAGCACAGATACGCAGTATTTT.

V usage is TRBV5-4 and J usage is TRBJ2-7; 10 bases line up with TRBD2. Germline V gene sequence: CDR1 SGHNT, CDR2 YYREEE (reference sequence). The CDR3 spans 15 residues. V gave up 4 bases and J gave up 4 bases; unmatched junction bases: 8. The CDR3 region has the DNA TGTGCCAGCAGCGTGAGCGGGGGGGCCGCGTACGAGCAGTACTTC. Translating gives CASSVSGGAAYEQYF.

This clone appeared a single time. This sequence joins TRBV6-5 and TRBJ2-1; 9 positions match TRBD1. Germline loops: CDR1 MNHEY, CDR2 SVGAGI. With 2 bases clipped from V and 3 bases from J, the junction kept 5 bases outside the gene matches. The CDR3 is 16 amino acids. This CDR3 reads CASSYATGGSYNEQFF. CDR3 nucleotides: TGTGCCAGCAGTTACGCGACAGGGGGTAGCTACAATGAGCAGTTCTTC.

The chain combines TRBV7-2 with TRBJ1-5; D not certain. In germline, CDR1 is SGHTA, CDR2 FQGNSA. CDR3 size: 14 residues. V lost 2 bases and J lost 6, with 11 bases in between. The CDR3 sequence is CASSLNGLFQPQHF. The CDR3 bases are TGTGCCAGCAGCTTAAATGGGCTGTTTCAGCCCCAGCATTTT.

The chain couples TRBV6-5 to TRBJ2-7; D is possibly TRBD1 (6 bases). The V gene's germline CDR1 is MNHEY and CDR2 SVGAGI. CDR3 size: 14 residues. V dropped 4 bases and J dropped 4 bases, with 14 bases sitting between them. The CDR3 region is CASSFRTVSYEQYF. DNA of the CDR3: TGTGCCAGCAGTTTTCGGACAGTGAGTTACGAGCAGTACTTC.

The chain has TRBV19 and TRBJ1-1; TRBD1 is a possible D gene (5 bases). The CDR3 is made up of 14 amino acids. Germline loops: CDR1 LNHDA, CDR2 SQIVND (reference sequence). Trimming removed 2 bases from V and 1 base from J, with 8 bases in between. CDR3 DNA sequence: TGTGCCAGTAGTATAAAGGGACCGAACACTGAAGCTTTCTTT. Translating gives CASSIKGPNTEAFF. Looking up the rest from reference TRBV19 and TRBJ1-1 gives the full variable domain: DGGITQSPKYLFRKEGQNVTLSCEQNLNHDAMYWYRQDPGQGLRLIYYSQIVNDFQKGDIAEGYSVSREKKESFPLTVTSAQKNPTAFYLCASSIKGPNTEAFFGQGTRLTVV.

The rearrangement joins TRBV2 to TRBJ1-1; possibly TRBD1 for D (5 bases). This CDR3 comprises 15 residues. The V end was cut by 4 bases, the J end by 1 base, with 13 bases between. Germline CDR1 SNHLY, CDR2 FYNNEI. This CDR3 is CASSVELTANTEAFF. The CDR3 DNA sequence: TGTGCCAGCAGTGTCGAATTGACAGCGAACACTGAAGCTTTCTTT.

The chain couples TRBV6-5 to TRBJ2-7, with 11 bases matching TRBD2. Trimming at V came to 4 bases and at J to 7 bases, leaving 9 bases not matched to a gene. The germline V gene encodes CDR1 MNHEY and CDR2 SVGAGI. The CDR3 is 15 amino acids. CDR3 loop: CASSSQLAGAREQYF. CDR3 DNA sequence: TGTGCCAGCAGTTCCCAACTAGCGGGGGCGAGGGAGCAGTACTTC.

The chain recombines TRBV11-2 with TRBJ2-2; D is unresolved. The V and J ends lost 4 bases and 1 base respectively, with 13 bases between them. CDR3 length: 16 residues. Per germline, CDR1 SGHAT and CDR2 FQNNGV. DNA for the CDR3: TGTGCCAGCAGCTCCGCCACTCTTCTGAACACCGGGGAGCTGTTTTTT. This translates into CASSSATLLNTGELFF. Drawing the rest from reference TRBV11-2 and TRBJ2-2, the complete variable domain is EAGVAQSPRYKIIEKRQSVAFWCNPISGHATLYWYQQILGQGPKLLIQFQNNGVVDDSQLPKDRFSAERLKGVDSTLKIQPAKLEDSAVYLCASSSATLLNTGELFFGEGSRLTVL.

The CDR3 spells CASSLEGGRTGELFF. The CDR3 DNA sequence: TGTGCCAGCAGCTTAGAAGGGGGCCGCACCGGGGAGCTGTTTTTT. V is TRBV7-2 and J is TRBJ2-2, with TRBD1 matching 7 bases. Germline V CDR1 and CDR2: SGHTA, FQGNSA. The CDR3 is 15 amino acids. Losses at the gene ends were 1 base for V and 4 bases for J; bases not matched to a gene: 3.

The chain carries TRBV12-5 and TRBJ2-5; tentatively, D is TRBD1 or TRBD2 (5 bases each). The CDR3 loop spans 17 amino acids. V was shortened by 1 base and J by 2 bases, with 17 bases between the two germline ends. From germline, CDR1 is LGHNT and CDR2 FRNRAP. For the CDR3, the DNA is TGTGCTAGTGGTTTGGGCTTGAGGGGAGAGGGGCAAGAGACCCAGTACTTC. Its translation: CASGLGLRGEGQETQYF.

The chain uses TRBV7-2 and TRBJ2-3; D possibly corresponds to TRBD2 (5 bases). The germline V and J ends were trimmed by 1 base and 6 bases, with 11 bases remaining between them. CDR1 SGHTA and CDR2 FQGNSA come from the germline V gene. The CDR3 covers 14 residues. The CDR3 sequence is CASSLGGNADTQYF. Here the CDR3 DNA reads TGTGCCAGCAGCTTAGGAGGGAACGCGGATACGCAGTATTTT.

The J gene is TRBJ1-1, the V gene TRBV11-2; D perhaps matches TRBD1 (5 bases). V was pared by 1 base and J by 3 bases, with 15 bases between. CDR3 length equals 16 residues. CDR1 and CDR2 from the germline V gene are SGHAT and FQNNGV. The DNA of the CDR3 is TGTGCCAGCAGCTTAGGGACACTTTGGGGGTACACTGAAGCTTTCTTT. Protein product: CASSLGTLWGYTEAFF.

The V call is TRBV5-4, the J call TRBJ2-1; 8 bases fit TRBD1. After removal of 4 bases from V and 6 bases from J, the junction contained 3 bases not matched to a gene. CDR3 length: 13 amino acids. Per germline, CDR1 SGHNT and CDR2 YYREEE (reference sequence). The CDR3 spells CASSPGQANEQFF. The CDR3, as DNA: TGTGCCAGCAGCCCGGGACAGGCCAATGAGCAGTTCTTC.

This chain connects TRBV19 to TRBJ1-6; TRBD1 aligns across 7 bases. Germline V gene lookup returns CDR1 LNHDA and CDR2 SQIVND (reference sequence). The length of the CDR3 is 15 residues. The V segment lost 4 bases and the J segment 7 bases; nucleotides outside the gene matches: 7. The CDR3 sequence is CASSTQGGGNSPLHF. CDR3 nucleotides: TGTGCCAGTAGTACTCAGGGGGGCGGAAATTCACCCCTCCACTTT. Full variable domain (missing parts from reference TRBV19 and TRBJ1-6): DGGITQSPKYLFRKEGQNVTLSCEQNLNHDAMYWYRQDPGQGLRLIYYSQIVNDFQKGDIAEGYSVSREKKESFPLTVTSAQKNPTAFYLCASSTQGGGNSPLHFGNGTRLTVT.

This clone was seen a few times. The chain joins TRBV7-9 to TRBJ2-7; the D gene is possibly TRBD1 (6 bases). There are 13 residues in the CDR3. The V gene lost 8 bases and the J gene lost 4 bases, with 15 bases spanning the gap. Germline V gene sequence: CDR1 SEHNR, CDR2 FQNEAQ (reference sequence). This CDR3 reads CASRRGDRYEQYF. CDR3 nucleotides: TGTGCCAGCCGTCGGGGTGACAGGTACGAGCAGTACTTC.

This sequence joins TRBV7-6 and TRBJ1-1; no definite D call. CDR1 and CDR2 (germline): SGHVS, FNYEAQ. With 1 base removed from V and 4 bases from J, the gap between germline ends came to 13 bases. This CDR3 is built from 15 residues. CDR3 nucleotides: TGTGCCAGCAGCTTAGGGGTAGGGTCCAGCACTGAAGCTTTCTTT. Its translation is CASSLGVGSSTEAFF.

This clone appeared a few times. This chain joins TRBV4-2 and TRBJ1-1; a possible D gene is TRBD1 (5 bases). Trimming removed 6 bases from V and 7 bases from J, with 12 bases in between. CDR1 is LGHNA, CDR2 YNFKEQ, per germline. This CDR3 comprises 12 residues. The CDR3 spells CASSPRGLEAFF. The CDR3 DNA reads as TGTGCCAGCAGTCCCCGGGGCCTTGAAGCTTTCTTT.

The CDR3 DNA follows: TGTGCCAGCAGCGTTAACTACAATGAGCAGTTCTTC. This gives the protein CASSVNYNEQFF. The chain combines TRBV9 with TRBJ2-1; no reliable D call. Per the germline V gene, CDR1 is SGDLS and CDR2 is YYNGEE. This CDR3 region has 12 residues. V was trimmed by 2 bases and J by 3 bases, leaving 3 bases between them.